The TCR beta chain under discussion was sequenced for a study of control samples from healthy donors and cancer patients. Only in-frame clones appear in the TCRdb table, and some are missing; sequencing was by immunoSEQ multiplex PCR. The table records some 20,000 clones, approximately 85% of them present only once. There are 13 residues in the CDR3. V gave up 5 bases and J gave up 8 bases, with 12 bases separating them. Germline V CDR1 and CDR2: ENHRY, SYGVKD. Sequences were obtained from PBMCs. The sequence was collected from a man aged 60 to 75 with head and neck cancer. This chain joins TRBV10-3 and TRBJ1-4, with D possibly TRBD1 on 5 matching bases. CDR3 loop: CAISREGEEKLFF. For the CDR3, the DNA is TGTGCCATCAGTCGGGAAGGGGAGGAAAAACTGTTTTTT.